This T cell receptor (beta chain) derives from a study of shared clonotypes between healthy human individuals. Study results and limitations: Exclusively blood specimens were collected; tissue repertoires likely differ. An effect of sequencing depth on clonotype sharing among donors was expected.

Concerning this clone: Its antigen is not identified.

Only CD45RO-negative cells positively selected for CCR7 counted as naive CD8 cells, so terminally differentiated effector memory CD45RA+ cells were excluded. Germline loops: CDR1 SGHDT, CDR2 YYEEEE. The CDR3 spans 11 residues. V shed 4 bases and J shed 14 bases, with 13 bases lying between them. Deep-level assay runs were performed. A 200 ng quantity of DNA, some 30,000 T cell genomes, went into the sorted-subset replicate PCRs. Here immunoSEQ multiplex PCR was the method, and the copy in TCRdb shows in-frame clones only, minus some. The repertoire holds a few million clones, with roughly 95% as singletons.

The sequencing sample was made of naive CD8+ T cells from PBMCs. The origin of this receptor is a man aged 18 to 35 in good health. Some clones in this sample may be carry-over from other donors' samples. This rearrangement joins TRBV5-6 to TRBJ2-4; a weak D match, TRBD2 (6 bases). The DNA for the CDR3 is TGTGCCAGCAGCATGGGACTTCAGGAGTACTTC. Translation gives CASSMGLQEYF.